The clone carrying this TCR beta chain was seen repeatedly, ten times or more. Its specificity is not known. Time point specified: newly diagnosed GD, antithyroid drugs for less than 3 months. RNA isolated from PBMCs was used to make the TCR library. Staff took about 9.8 milliliters of peripheral blood and put it into EDTA tubes. With V trimmed by 4 bases and J by 9 bases, 0 bases remained unmatched. Germline-derived CDR1 and CDR2 are MDHEN and SYDVKM. This CDR3 has 11 amino acids. The source of the sample is a study of regulatory T cells in long-lasting Graves disease. Broader study findings: Persistent Graves' patients showed less TCR diversity than newly diagnosed patients showed. The study examined only peripheral blood, not thyroid tissue.

TCR beta libraries were built with iRepertoire HTBI primers and Arm-PCR of CDR3 regions. TCRdb itself ran the multiplex PCR reads through MiXCR, one entry per CDR3 protein. The sample has 250,000 to 400,000 distinct CDR3 sequences; 15% to 20% are singletons. This specimen was peripheral blood mononuclear cells (PBMCs), taken at new diagnosis, from a patient treated with antithyroid drugs. The receptor was derived from a female donor with Graves disease. J is TRBJ2-1 and V is TRBV28; 7 bases agree with TRBD2. CDR3 region: CASSWEGEQFF. CDR3 coding DNA: TGTGCCAGCAGTTGGGAGGGTGAGCAGTTCTTC.